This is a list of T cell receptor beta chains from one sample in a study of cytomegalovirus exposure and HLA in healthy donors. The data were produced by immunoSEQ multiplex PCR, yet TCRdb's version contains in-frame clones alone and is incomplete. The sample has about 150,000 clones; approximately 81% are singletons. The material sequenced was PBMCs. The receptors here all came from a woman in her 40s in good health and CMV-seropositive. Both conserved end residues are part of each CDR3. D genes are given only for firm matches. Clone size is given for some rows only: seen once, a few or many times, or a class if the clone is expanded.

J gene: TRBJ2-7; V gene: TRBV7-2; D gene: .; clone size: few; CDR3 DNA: TGTGCCAGCAGCTTAGGCGGCCAGTCCTACGAGCAGTACTTC; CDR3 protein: CASSLGGQSYEQYF
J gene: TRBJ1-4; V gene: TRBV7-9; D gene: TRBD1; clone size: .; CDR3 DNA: TGTGCCAGCAGCCTACAGGGGATGCTTGGGCAAACTAATGAAAAACTGTTTTTT; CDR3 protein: CASSLQGMLGQTNEKLFF
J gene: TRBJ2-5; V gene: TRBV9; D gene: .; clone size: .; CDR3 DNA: TGTGCCAGCAGCGTAGTATCGGGGATACAAGAGGCCCAGTACTTC; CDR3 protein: CASSVVSGIQEAQYF
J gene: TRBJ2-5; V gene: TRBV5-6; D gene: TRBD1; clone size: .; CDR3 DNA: TGTGCCAGCAGGACAGGGGTGGAGACCCAGTACTTC; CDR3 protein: CASRTGVETQYF
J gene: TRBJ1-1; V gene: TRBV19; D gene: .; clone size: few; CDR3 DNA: TGTGCCAGTGAGCTCACGCGGGGGAACACTGAAGCTTTCTTT; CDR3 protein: CASELTRGNTEAFF
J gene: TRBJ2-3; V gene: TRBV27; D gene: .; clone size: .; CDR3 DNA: TGTGCCAGCAGTTGGGCGGGGTCTACAGATACGCAGTATTTT; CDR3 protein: CASSWAGSTDTQYF
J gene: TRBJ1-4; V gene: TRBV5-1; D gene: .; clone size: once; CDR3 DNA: TGCGCCAGCAGCAGTACAGGGATTAATGAAAAACTGTTTTTT; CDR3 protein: CASSSTGINEKLFF
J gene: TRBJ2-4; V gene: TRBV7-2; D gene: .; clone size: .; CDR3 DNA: TGTGCCAGCAGCTTAGCCCAGACATGGCAAAACATTCAGTACTTC; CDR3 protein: CASSLAQTWQNIQYF
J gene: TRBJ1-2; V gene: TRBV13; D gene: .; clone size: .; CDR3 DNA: TGTGCCAGCAGCCCCTATGGACAATCCTATGGCTACACCTTC; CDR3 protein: CASSPYGQSYGYTF
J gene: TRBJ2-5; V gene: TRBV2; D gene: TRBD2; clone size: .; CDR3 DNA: TGTGCCAGCAGCTCACTAGCGGGAGGGCCGGGAGAGACCCAGTACTTC; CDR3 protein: CASSSLAGGPGETQYF
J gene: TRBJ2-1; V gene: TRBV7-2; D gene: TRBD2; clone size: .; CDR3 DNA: TGTGCCAGCAGCTTAGCGCAACGCGGGGGGGCGGTTGAGCAGTTCTTC; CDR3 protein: CASSLAQRGGAVEQFF
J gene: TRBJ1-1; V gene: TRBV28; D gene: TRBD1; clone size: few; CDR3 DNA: TGTGCCAGCAGTCCCTACAGGGGGCCCCTTGAAGCTTTCTTT; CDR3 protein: CASSPYRGPLEAFF
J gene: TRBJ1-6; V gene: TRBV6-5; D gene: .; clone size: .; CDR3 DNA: TGTGCCAGCACCTACAGCTCCTATAATTCACCCCTCCACTTT; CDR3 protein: CASTYSSYNSPLHF
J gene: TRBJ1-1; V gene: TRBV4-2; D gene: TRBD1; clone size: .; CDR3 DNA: TGTGCCAGCAGCCTGGGACAGGGGGATTTCAACACTGAAGCTTTCTTT; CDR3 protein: CASSLGQGDFNTEAFF
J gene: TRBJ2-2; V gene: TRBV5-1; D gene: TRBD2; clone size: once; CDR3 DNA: TGCGCCAGCAGCCTAAGTCCCACTAGCGGGGGGACTCCCGGGGAGCTGTTTTTT; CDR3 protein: CASSLSPTSGGTPGELFF
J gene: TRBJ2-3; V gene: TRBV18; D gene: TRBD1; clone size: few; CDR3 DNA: TGTGCCAGCTCACCTTCCGAGACAGGGTTTTCCGATACGCAGTATTTT; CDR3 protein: CASSPSETGFSDTQYF
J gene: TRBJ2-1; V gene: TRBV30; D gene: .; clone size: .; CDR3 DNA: TGTGCCTTAAGTCCACTCCTCCCGCGCGATGAGCAGTTCTTC; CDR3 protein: CALSPLLPRDEQFF
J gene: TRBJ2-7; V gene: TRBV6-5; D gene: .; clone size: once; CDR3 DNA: TGTGCCAGCAGTTCCTCCGGGGGACTGACATCCTACGAGCAGTACTTC; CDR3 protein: CASSSSGGLTSYEQYF
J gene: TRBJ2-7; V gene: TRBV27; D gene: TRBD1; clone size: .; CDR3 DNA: TGTGCCAGCAGTTCACCCCGGGACAGGGCCCACGAGCAGTACTTC; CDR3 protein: CASSSPRDRAHEQYF
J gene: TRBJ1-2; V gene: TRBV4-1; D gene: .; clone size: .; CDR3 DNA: TGCGCCAGCAGCCAAGACGCGGCACAGGCAAGTCGAGGCTACACCTTC; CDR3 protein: CASSQDAAQASRGYTF
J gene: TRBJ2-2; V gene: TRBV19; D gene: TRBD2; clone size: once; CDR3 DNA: TGTGCCAGTAGTACTAGCGGGGGAACCGGGGAGCTGTTTTTT; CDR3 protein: CASSTSGGTGELFF
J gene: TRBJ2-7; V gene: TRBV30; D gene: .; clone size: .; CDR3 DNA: TGTGCCTCCCAAGGGGTTCTGGGACACGGGACCTACGAGCAGTACTTC; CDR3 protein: CASQGVLGHGTYEQYF
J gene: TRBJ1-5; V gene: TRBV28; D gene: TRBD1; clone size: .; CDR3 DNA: TGTGCCAGCAGTTCAGGGGGCGCGGTTCAGCCCCAGCATTTT; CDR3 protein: CASSSGGAVQPQHF
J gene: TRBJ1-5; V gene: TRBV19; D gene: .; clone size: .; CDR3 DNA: TGTGCCAGTAGTATTGGGGCGCATAGCAATCAGCCCCAGCATTTT; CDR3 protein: CASSIGAHSNQPQHF
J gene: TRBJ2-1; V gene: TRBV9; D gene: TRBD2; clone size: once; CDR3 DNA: TGTGCCAGCACCCGTAGCGGGGGGGAGGTTGAGCAGTTCTTC; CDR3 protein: CASTRSGGEVEQFF
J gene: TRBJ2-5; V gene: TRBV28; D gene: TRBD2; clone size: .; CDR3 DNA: TGTGCCAGCAGTTTGGGGATGGGCGGGGGAAAAGGGGAGACCCAGTACTTC; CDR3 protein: CASSLGMGGGKGETQYF
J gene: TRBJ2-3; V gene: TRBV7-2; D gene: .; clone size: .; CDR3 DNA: TGTGCCAGCAGCTTAACTGGACTCCCAGATACGCAGTATTTT; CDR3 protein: CASSLTGLPDTQYF
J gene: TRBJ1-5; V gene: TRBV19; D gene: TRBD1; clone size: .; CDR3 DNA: TGTGCCAGTAATGAGGGGGCGAATCAGCCCCAGCATTTT; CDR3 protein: CASNEGANQPQHF
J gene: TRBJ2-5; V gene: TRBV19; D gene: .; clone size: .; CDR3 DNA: TGTGCCACCAGTGAGGGGGTAGAGACCCAGTACTTC; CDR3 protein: CATSEGVETQYF
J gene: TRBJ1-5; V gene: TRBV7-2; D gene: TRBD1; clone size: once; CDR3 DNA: TGTGCCAGCAGCCCCACGGGACAGTTGCCCCAGCATTTT; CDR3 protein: CASSPTGQLPQHF
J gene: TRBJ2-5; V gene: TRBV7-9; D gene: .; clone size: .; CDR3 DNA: TGTGCCAGCAGCTCTCCAGCGGACCAAGAGACCCAGTACTTC; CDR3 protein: CASSSPADQETQYF
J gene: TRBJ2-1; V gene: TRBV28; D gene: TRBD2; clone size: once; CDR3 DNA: TGTGCCAGCAGTCCCTCACTAGCGGGAGGGGTCAATGAGCAGTTCTTC; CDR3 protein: CASSPSLAGGVNEQFF
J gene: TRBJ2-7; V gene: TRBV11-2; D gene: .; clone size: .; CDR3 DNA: TGTGCCAGCAGCTCTGTCAGGGTCGGGTACGAGCAGTACTTC; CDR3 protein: CASSSVRVGYEQYF
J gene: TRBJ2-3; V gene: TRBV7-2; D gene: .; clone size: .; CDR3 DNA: TGTGCCAGCAGCTTAGGACTAGTATTTACAGATACGCAGTATTTT; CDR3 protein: CASSLGLVFTDTQYF
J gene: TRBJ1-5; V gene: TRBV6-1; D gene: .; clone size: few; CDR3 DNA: TGTGCCAGCAGACCCGGGGAATACAATCAGCCCCAGCATTTT; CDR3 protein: CASRPGEYNQPQHF
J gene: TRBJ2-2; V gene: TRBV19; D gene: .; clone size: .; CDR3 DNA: TGTGCCAGTAAGGATCATTGGAGGACGGGGAAAGACGGGGAGCTGTTTTTT; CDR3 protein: CASKDHWRTGKDGELFF
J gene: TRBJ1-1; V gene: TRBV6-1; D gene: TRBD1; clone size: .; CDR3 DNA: TGTGCCAGCAGGCGGGACAGGACTGAAGCTTTCTTT; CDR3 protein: CASRRDRTEAFF
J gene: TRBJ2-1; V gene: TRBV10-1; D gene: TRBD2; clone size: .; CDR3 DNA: TGCGCCAGCACCTCTAGCGGGAGGGCCGAGTGGGGAATTGAGCAGTTCTTC; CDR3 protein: CASTSSGRAEWGIEQFF
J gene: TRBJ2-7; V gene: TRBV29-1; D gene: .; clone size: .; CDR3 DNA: TGCAGCGTTGTATGGGGCTACGAGCAGTACTTC; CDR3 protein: CSVVWGYEQYF
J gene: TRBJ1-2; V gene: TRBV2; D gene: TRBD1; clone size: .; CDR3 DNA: TGTGCCAGCAGTGAAGCGGGGACAGGCATGAGTGGCTACACCTTC; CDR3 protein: CASSEAGTGMSGYTF
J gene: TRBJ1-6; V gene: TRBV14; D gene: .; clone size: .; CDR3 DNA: TGTGCCAGCAGCCAAGAGACCGGTAGGAGTTCACCCCTCCACTTT; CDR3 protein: CASSQETGRSSPLHF
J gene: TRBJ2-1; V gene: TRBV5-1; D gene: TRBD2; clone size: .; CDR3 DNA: TGCGCCAGCAGGAGCGGGGGGCTCGGGGCTGAGCAGTTCTTC; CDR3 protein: CASRSGGLGAEQFF
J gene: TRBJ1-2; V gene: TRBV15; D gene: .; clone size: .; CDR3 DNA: TGTGCCACCAGTTCGGTCGCTTATACGGGTGGCTACACCTTC; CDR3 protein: CATSSVAYTGGYTF
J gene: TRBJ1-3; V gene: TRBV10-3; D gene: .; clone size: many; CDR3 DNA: TGTGCCATCAGTGAGTCGCGGGGGAGCTCTGGAAACACCATATATTTT; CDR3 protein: CAISESRGSSGNTIYF
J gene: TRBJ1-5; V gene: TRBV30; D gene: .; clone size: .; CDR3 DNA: TGTGCCTGGAACTCAAACAATCAGCCCCAGCATTTT; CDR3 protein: CAWNSNNQPQHF
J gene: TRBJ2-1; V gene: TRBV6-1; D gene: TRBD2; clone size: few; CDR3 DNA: TGTGCCAGCGCGGCGAGCGGGAGAAGAAATTTCTTC; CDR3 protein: CASAASGRRNFF
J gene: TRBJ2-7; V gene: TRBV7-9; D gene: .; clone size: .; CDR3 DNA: TGTGCCAGCAGCTTACGTCGAGGTGGCAGGGGTACCTACGAGCAGTACTTC; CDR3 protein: CASSLRRGGRGTYEQYF
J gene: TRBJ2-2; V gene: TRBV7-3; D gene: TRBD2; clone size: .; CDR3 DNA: TGTGCCAGCAGCTTAATGGGGGGGACGGGCACCGGGGAGCTGTTTTTT; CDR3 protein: CASSLMGGTGTGELFF
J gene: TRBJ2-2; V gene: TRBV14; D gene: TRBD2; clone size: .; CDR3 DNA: TGTGCCAGCAGCGAACTAGCGGGGGGCAACACCGGGGAGCTGTTTTTT; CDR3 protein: CASSELAGGNTGELFF
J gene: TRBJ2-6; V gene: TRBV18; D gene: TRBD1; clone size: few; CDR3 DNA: TGTGCCAGCTCACTACTCCGGGACAGGCGAACCGTGGAACTCTCTGGGGCCAACGTCCTGACTTTC; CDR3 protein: CASSLLRDRRTVELSGANVLTF
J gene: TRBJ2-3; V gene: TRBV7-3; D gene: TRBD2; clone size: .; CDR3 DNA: TGTGCCAGCAGCTTAACGGGAGGGTCGACGGATACGCAGTATTTT; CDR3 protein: CASSLTGGSTDTQYF
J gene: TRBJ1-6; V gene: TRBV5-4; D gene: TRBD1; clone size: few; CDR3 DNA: TGTGCCAGCAGCTCTGGACAGGGCCTGAATAATTCACCCCTCCACTTT; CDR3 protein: CASSSGQGLNNSPLHF